The clone carrying this T cell receptor beta chain has ten or more counts. MiXCR was run by TCRdb on the 5' RACE reads, yielding one entry per CDR3 protein. Found here are about 340,000 distinct CDR3 sequences, 3% to 4.5% of them singletons; the top ten hold 20% to 25%. The source of the sample is a study of T cells after yellow fever vaccination. The germline CDR1 and CDR2 sequences are SGHNT and YYREEE (reference sequence). The CDR3 is made up of 14 amino acids. The V and J ends lost 2 bases and 6 bases respectively, with 11 bases between them. Sequences were derived from PBMCs, sampled 5 days after the yellow fever booster vaccination. The clonotype was recovered from a man between 18 and 29 years old who received the YFV17D yellow fever vaccine. The chain carries TRBV5-4 and TRBJ1-4; D may be TRBD1 (6 bases). The chain's CDR3 is CASSFQGLDEKLFF. The CDR3 DNA reads TGTGCCAGCAGCTTCCAGGGGCTGGATGAAAAACTGTTTTTT.